A single sample gave rise to the 17 T cell receptor beta chains below, sequenced in a study of blood T cell repertoires in COVID-19. Measured with immunoSEQ multiplex PCR; TCRdb has only the in-frame clones, and not every one. Here the sample spans about 240,000 clones, roughly four fifths being singletons. Source material: peripheral blood. The source is a woman aged 80 or older with acute or convalescent COVID-19.

The chain carries TRBV28 and TRBJ2-5; 8 bases match TRBD1. The CDR3 spans 16 residues. The J segment lost 0 bases and the V segment lost 5 bases, leaving 8 bases of the junction unmatched. Germline V gene lookup returns CDR1 MDHEN and CDR2 SYDVKM. CDR3 nucleotides: TGTGCCAGCAGTATAAGACAGGGGAGTTACCAAGAGACCCAGTACTTC. Protein sequence: CASSIRQGSYQETQYF.

Written as DNA, the CDR3 is TGCGCCAGCAGCCCCAGGGTAACGAATTCACCCGGGGAGCTGTTTTTT. This translates into CASSPRVTNSPGELFF. The chain links TRBV4-1 to TRBJ2-2; TRBD1 is a possible D gene (5 bases). V lost 4 bases, J lost 6 bases, and 18 bases lay in between. The CDR3 runs 16 residues. The germline V gene has CDR1 MGHRA and CDR2 YSYEKL.

The chain links TRBV28 to TRBJ2-6, with D possibly matching TRBD2 (5 bases). Trimming left V 5 bases short and J 4 bases short, with 15 bases between. The CDR3 length is 16 residues. Germline-derived CDR1 and CDR2 are MDHEN and SYDVKM. The CDR3 DNA is TGTGCCAGCAGTAAATCCGGGATCAAAGGGGCCAACGTCCTGACTTTC. Its translation: CASSKSGIKGANVLTF.

The CDR3 DNA reads as TGTGCCAGCAGCTTCCCCGGACAGACTGAAGCTTTCTTT. Amino acids: CASSFPGQTEAFF. V is TRBV11-1 and J is TRBJ1-1, with D perhaps TRBD1 (6 bases). This CDR3 is 13 amino acids long. Germline V gene lookup returns CDR1 SGHAT and CDR2 FQDESV (reference sequence). Trimming shortened V by 3 bases and J by 5 bases, and 10 bases separated the two germline ends.

The CDR3 reads CASSLLAGTTDTQYF. For the CDR3, the DNA is TGCGCCAGCAGCTTACTAGCGGGGACCACAGATACGCAGTATTTT. The rearrangement joins TRBV5-1 to TRBJ2-3, with 10 bases identical to TRBD2. This CDR3 is 15 amino acids long. Unmatched junction bases numbered 2, after V lost 2 bases and J lost 2 bases. The germline CDR1 and CDR2 sequences are SGHRS and YFSETQ.

The chain links TRBV9 to TRBJ2-7, with 8 nucleotides matching TRBD1. The length of the CDR3 is 15 residues. J lost 1 base, V lost 4 bases, and 7 bases had no gene match. The germline V gene encodes CDR1 SGDLS and CDR2 YYNGEE. CDR3 protein: CASSPGQGTSYEQYF. In DNA form, the CDR3 reads TGTGCCAGCAGCCCCGGACAGGGTACTTCCTACGAGCAGTACTTC.

The V gene is TRBV6-6, the J gene TRBJ2-7; the D gene is possibly TRBD1 (5 bases). The V and J ends lost 2 bases and 2 bases respectively, with 7 bases between them. CDR3 length: 13 amino acids. From germline, CDR1 is MNHNY and CDR2 SVGAGI (reference sequence). The DNA of the CDR3 is TGTGCCAGCAGTTACGACAGAACCTACGAGCAGTACTTC. It specifies CASSYDRTYEQYF.

Regarding this clone: This sample includes further DNA sequences coding for the same CDR3. The V and J genes are TRBV27 and TRBJ2-7; D remains ambiguous. This CDR3 spans 13 amino acids. Germline V gene lookup returns CDR1 MNHEY and CDR2 SMNVEV (reference sequence). V lost 3 bases and J 3 bases, leaving 9 bases between the germline ends. CDR3 in amino acids: CASSLGRNYEQYF. The CDR3 DNA is TGTGCCAGCAGTTTGGGCAGAAACTACGAGCAGTACTTC.

In this sample, this clone turned up a few times. The chain couples TRBV5-6 to TRBJ1-2, with D possibly matching TRBD1 (5 bases). From germline, CDR1 is SGHDT and CDR2 YYEEEE. CDR3 length: 12 residues. Trimming cost V 0 bases and J 7 bases, with 7 bases left between them. The CDR3 loop reads CASSLGDSGYTF. Here the CDR3 DNA reads TGTGCCAGCAGCTTGGGTGACAGTGGCTACACCTTC. Supplemented by reference TRBV5-6 and TRBJ1-2, the full variable domain reads DAGVTQSPTHLIKTRGQQVTLRCSPKSGHDTVSWYQQALGQGPQFIFQYYEEEERQRGNFPDRFSGHQFPNYSSELNVNALLLGDSALYLCASSLGDSGYTFGSGTRLTVV.

The J gene is TRBJ1-2, the V gene TRBV28; D remains unclear. Germline lookup yields CDR1 MDHEN and CDR2 SYDVKM. This CDR3 has 12 residues. The V and J ends lost 4 bases and 5 bases respectively, with 8 bases between them. The CDR3 DNA is TGTGCCAGCAGTTCTCAGTCGTATGGCTACACCTTC. Protein: CASSSQSYGYTF.

This clone was detected only a few times. The gene calls are TRBV6-5 and TRBJ1-6; 10 bases are shared with TRBD1. V dropped 6 bases and J dropped 9; count of bases not matched to a gene: 5. CDR1 is MNHEY and CDR2 is SVGAGI in the germline V gene. The CDR3 contains 14 residues. CDR3 amino acids: CASRGQGRSSPLHF. The CDR3 coding sequence is TGTGCCAGCAGGGGACAGGGGAGGAGTTCACCCCTCCACTTT.

This clone appeared a few times. The V and J genes are TRBV27 and TRBJ1-1; 8 nucleotides match TRBD1. The germline V gene has CDR1 MNHEY and CDR2 SMNVEV (reference sequence). The V and J ends lost 7 bases and 5 bases, in that order; junction bases with no gene match: 6. This CDR3 contains 13 residues. The CDR3 DNA reads TGTGCCAGCAAACAGGGGGGGGGAACTGAAGCTTTCTTT. As protein: CASKQGGGTEAFF.

This clone has only one observation. The chain recombines TRBV28 with TRBJ1-3; 9 nucleotides agree with TRBD1. The CDR3 spans 15 residues. The V and J ends lost 7 bases and 4 bases, in that order; junction bases with no gene match: 8. Germline V gives CDR1 MDHEN, CDR2 SYDVKM. For the CDR3, the DNA is TGTGCCAGCACCAACAGGGGGCCGGGGGGAAACACCATATATTTT. Translation: CASTNRGPGGNTIYF. The full variable domain, its missing parts supplied by reference TRBV28 and TRBJ1-3, is DVKVTQSSRYLVKRTGEKVFLECVQDMDHENMFWYRQDPGLGLRLIYFSYDVKMKEKGDIPEGYSVSREKKERFSLILESASTNQTSMYLCASTNRGPGGNTIYFGEGSWLTVV.

V and J are TRBV28 and TRBJ1-1; D gene unclear. In germline, CDR1 is MDHEN, CDR2 SYDVKM. This CDR3 region has 17 residues. Trimming pared 0 bases from V and 1 base from J, leaving 15 bases between. CDR3 sequence: CASSLWVVPSQNTEAFF. In DNA form, the CDR3 reads TGTGCCAGCAGTTTATGGGTAGTCCCGAGCCAGAACACTGAAGCTTTCTTT.

The J gene is TRBJ1-2, the V gene TRBV21-1; no check of the table's D call, TRBD1, against the DNA was made. TRBV21-1 is flagged as a pseudogene. CDR3 length: 12 amino acids. CDR3 in amino acids: CASSKQGRGYTF. DNA for the CDR3: TGTGCCAGCAGCAAACAGGGCCGAGGCTACACCTTC.

V and J are TRBV7-8 and TRBJ1-5, with TRBD1 identical over 11 bases. CDR1 is SGHVS and CDR2 is FQNEAQ in the germline V gene. Trimming cost V 5 bases and J 7 bases; bases outside gene matches: 7. The length of the CDR3 is 15 residues. The CDR3 DNA reads as TGTGCCAGCAGCACCCGGGACAGGGGGGTACAGCCCCAGCATTTT. Translation: CASSTRDRGVQPQHF.

This clone was counted once. This chain uses TRBV25-1 with TRBJ1-1, with TRBD1 matching 12 bases. Trimming took 2 bases from V and 9 from J; bases not matched to a gene: 1. The CDR3 is 13 amino acids. Looked up from germline, CDR1 is MGHDK and CDR2 is SYGVNS. The CDR3 DNA reads TGTGCCAGCAGTGAAGGGGACAGGGGGCAAGCTTTCTTT. Its translation: CASSEGDRGQAFF.